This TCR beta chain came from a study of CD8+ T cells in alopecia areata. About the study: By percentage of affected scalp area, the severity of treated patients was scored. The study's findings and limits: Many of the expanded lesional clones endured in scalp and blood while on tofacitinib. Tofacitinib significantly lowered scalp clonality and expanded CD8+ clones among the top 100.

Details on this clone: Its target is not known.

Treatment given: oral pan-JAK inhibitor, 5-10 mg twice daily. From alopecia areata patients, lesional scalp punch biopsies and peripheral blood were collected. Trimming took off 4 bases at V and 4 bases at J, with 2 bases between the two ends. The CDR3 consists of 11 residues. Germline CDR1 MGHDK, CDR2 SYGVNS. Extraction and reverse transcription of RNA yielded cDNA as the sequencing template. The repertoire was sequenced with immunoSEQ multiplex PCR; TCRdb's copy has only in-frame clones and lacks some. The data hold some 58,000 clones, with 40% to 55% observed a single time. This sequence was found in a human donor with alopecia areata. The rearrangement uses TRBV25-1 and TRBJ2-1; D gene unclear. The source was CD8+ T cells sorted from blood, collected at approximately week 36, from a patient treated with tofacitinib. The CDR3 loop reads CASSAYNEQFF. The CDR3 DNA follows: TGTGCCAGCAGTGCGTACAATGAGCAGTTCTTC.